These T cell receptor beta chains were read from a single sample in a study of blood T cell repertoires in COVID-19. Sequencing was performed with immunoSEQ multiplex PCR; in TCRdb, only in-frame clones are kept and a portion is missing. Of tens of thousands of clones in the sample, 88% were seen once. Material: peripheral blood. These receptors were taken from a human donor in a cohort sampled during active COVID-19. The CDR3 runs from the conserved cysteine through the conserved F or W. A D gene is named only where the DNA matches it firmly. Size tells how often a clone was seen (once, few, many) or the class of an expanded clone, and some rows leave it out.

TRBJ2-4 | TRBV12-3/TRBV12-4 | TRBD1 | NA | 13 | TGTGCCAGCAGTTTAAAGGACAGGGGCATTCAGTACTTC | CASSLKDRGIQYF
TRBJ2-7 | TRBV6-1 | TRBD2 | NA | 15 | TGTGCCAGCAGTGAAGGACTAGCGGCCGTCTACGAGCAGTACTTC | CASSEGLAAVYEQYF
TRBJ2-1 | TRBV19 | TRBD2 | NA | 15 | TGTGCCAGTAGTGTGACTAGCGGGGGTCACAATGAGCAGTTCTTC | CASSVTSGGHNEQFF
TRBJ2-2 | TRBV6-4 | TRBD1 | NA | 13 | TGTGCCAGCAGGGGACAGGGTGTCGGGGAGCTGTTTTTT | CASRGQGVGELFF
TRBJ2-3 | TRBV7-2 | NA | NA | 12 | TGTGCCAGCAGCGTATACACAGATACGCAGTATTTT | CASSVYTDTQYF
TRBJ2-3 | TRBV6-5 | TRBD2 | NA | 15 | TGTGCCAGCAGTATTTGGACTAGCGGGAGGGATACGCAGTATTTT | CASSIWTSGRDTQYF
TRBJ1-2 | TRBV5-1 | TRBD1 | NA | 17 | TGCGCCAGCAGCTTGGATGGACAGGGGAATAGAGGCTATGGCTACACCTTC | CASSLDGQGNRGYGYTF
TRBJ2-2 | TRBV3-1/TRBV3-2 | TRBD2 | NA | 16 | TGTGCCAGCAGCTCAGGACTAGCGGGATACACCGGGGAGCTGTTTTTT | CASSSGLAGYTGELFF
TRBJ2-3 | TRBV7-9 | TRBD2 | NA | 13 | TGTGCCAGCAGCTGGACTAGCTCAGATACGCAGTATTTT | CASSWTSSDTQYF
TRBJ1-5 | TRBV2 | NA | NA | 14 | TGTGCCAGCAGTGGAGGGGCCGGGGGACAGCCCCAGCATTTT | CASSGGAGGQPQHF
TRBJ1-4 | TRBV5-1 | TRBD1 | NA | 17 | TGCGCCAGCAGCTTGGGGGAGACAGGGACCTACGATGAAAAACTGTTTTTT | CASSLGETGTYDEKLFF
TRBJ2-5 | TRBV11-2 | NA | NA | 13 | TGTGCCAGCAGCCCTTGGGAGGAAGAGACCCAGTACTTC | CASSPWEEETQYF
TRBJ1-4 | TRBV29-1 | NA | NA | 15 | TGCAGCGGTGGCGGCGGCAGGGAAGTTAATGAAAAACTGTTTTTT | CSGGGGREVNEKLFF
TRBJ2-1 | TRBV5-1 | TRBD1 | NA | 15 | TGCGCCAGCAGCCAAACGCAGAAGGGGGCTGGTGAGCAGTTCTTC | CASSQTQKGAGEQFF
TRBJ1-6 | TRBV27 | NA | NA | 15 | TGTGCCAGCAGCTCGGGAGCCTCCTATAATTCACCCCTCCACTTT | CASSSGASYNSPLHF
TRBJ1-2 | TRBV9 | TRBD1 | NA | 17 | TGTGCCAGCAGCCGGAGAGCACCGGGACAGGGAGTGGGGGGCTACACCTTC | CASSRRAPGQGVGGYTF
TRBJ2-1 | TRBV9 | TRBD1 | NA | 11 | TGTGCCAGCAGCCTGGACAGGGCTTTATTCTTC | CASSLDRALFF
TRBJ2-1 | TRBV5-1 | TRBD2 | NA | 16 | TGCGCCAGCAGCTTGTACACTAGCGGCTCCTACAATGAGCAGTTCTTC | CASSLYTSGSYNEQFF
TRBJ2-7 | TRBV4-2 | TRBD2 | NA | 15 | TGTGCCAGCAGACCCGGACTAGCGGGATTCGACGAGCAGTACTTC | CASRPGLAGFDEQYF
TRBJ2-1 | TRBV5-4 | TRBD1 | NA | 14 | TGTGCCAGCAGCTACAGGGGTTCCTACAATGAGCAGTTCTTC | CASSYRGSYNEQFF
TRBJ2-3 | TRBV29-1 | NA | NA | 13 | TGCAGCGTTGAGGGACTTCGGGGAGATACGCAGTATTTT | CSVEGLRGDTQYF
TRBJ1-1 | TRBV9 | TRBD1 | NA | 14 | TGTGCCAGCAGCCCTACAGGGGTCAGGTCTGAAGCTTTCTTT | CASSPTGVRSEAFF
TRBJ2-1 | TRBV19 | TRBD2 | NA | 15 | TGTGCCAGTACCGCATTAGCGGGATTCTACAATGAGCAGTTCTTC | CASTALAGFYNEQFF
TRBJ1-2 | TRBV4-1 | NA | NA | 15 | TGCGCCAGCAGCCAAGTTGGGCAGGGGATTAGTGGCTACACCTTC | CASSQVGQGISGYTF
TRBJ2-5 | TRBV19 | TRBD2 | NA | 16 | TGTGCCAGTAGTATAAGGACTAGCGGGGAAAGAGAGACCCAGTACTTC | CASSIRTSGERETQYF
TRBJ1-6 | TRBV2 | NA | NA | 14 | TGTGCCAGCTACCCGGGACATGGGGGTTCACCCCTCCACTTT | CASYPGHGGSPLHF
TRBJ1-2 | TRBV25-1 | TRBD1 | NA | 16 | TGTGCCAGCGGCCCCGCGGCAGGGGGCGAATCCTATGGCTACACCTTC | CASGPAAGGESYGYTF
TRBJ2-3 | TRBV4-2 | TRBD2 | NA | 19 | TGTGCCAGCAGCCAAGAGATCCGAGGGACTAGCGGGAATAGGGATACGCAGTATTTT | CASSQEIRGTSGNRDTQYF
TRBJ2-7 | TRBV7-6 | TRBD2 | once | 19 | TGTGCCAGCAGCCCCCGGGGAGGGGGCCCTAGCGGGAGTACCTACGAGCAGTACTTC | CASSPRGGGPSGSTYEQYF
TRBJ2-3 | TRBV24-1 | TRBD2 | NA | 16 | TGTGCCACCAGTTCCACTCTCACCGGGACTAGCGGGAGTTTAGATTTT | CATSSTLTGTSGSLDF
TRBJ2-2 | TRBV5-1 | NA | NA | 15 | TGCGCCAGCAGCTCCTCTCCCTCCACAAACGGGGAGCTGTTTTTT | CASSSSPSTNGELFF
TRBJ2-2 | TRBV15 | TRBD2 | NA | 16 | TGTGCCACCAGCAGCCGACTAGCGGACAACACCGGGGAGCTGTTTTTT | CATSSRLADNTGELFF
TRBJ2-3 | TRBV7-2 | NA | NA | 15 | TGTGCCAGCAGCCCAACTAGGACTAGCACAGATACGCAGTATTTT | CASSPTRTSTDTQYF
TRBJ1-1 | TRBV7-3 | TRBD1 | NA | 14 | TGTGCCAGCAGCTTAGGGAGACAGGGCACTGAAGCTTTCTTT | CASSLGRQGTEAFF
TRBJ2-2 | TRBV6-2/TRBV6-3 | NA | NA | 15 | TGTGCCAGCAGTCCCATTACTAGTTGGGTCGGGGAGCTGTTTTTT | CASSPITSWVGELFF
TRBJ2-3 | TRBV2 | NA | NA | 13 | TGTGCCAGCTGGTTTCAGGGGAAAGATACGCAGTATTTT | CASWFQGKDTQYF
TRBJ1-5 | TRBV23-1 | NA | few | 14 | TGCGCCAGCAGTCAGCGCAACAGCAATCAGCCCCAGCATTTT | CASSQRNSNQPQHF
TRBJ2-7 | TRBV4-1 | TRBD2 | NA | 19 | TGCGCCAGCAGCCAGCTACTAGCGGGAGGGCCGGGAATGTCCTACGAGCAGTACTTC | CASSQLLAGGPGMSYEQYF
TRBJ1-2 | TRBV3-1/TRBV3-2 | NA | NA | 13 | TGTGCCAGCAGCCGACAGGCTGCCTATGGCTACACCTTC | CASSRQAAYGYTF
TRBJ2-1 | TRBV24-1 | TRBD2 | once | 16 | TGTGCCACCAGTGAACCGACTAGCGGGAGCATTGGTGAGCAGTTCTTC | CATSEPTSGSIGEQFF
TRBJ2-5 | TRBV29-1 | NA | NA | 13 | TGCAGCGTTGACGGGCAGGGACAAGAGACCCAGTACTTC | CSVDGQGQETQYF
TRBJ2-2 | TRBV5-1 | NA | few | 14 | TGCGCCAGCAGCTTGGAGGACAGAACCGGGGAGCTGTTTTTT | CASSLEDRTGELFF
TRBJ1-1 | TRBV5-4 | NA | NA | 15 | TGTGCCAGCAGCTCGCAGGGCCAAGAAGGAACTGAAGCTTTCTTT | CASSSQGQEGTEAFF
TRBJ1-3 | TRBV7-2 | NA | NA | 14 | TGTGCCAGCACCGTCTCCCCCTCTGGAAACACCATATATTTT | CASTVSPSGNTIYF
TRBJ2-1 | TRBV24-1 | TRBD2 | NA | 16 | TGTGCCACCAGTAATAGTCTAGCGGGGGACTACAATGAGCAGTTCTTC | CATSNSLAGDYNEQFF